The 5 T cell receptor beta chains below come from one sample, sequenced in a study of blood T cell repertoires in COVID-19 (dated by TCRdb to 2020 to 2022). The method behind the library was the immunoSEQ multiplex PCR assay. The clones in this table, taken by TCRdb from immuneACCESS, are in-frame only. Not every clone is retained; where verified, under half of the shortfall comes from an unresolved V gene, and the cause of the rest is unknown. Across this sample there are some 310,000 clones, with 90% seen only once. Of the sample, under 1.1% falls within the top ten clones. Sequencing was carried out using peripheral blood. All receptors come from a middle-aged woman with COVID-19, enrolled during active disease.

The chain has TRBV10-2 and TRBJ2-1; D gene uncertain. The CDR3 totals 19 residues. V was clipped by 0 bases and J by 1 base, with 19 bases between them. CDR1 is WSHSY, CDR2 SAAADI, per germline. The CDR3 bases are TGCGCCAGCAGTGAGTCGGCTGTTTGGTCTCCCCTGTCCTACAATGAGCAGTTCTTC. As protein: CASSESAVWSPLSYNEQFF.

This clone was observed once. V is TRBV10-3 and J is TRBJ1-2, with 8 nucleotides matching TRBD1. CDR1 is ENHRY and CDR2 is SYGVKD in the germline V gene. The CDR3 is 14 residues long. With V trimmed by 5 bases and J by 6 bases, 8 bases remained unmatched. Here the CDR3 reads CAISQLDRADGYTF. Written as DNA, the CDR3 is TGTGCCATCAGTCAGTTGGACAGGGCCGATGGCTACACCTTC.

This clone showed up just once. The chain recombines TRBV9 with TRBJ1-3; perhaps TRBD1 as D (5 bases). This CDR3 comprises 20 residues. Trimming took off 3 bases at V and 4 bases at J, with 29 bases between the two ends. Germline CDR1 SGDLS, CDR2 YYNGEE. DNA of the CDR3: TGTGCCAGCAGCGCCCGCGTCGGGACTGAGTCCGGGACGCGCGGAAACACCATATATTTT. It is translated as CASSARVGTESGTRGNTIYF.

The CDR3 is CASRMDRAGQPQHF. For the CDR3, the DNA is TGTGCCAGCAGGATGGACAGGGCTGGTCAGCCCCAGCATTTT. The rearrangement joins TRBV6-5 to TRBJ1-5, with 8 nucleotides matching TRBD1. CDR1 MNHEY and CDR2 SVGAGI come from the germline V gene. CDR3 length equals 14 residues. V lost 6 bases, J lost 6 bases, and 7 bases stayed unmatched.

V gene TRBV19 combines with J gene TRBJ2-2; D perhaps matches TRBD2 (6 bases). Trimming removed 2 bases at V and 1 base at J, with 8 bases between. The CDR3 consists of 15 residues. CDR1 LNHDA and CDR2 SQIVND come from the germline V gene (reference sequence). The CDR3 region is CASSIRRGNTGELFF. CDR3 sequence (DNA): TGTGCCAGTAGTATACGGAGGGGGAACACCGGGGAGCTGTTTTTT.